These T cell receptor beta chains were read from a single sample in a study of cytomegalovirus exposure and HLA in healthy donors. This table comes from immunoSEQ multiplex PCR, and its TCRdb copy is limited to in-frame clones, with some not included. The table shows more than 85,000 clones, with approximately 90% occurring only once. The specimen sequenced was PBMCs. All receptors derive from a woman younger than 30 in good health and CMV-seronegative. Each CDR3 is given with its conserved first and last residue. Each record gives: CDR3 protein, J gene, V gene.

cdr3_aa: CASSPSHGGNQPQHF; j_call: TRBJ1-5; v_call: TRBV18
cdr3_aa: CASSEVWDRTTNSNQPQHF; j_call: TRBJ1-5; v_call: TRBV6-1
cdr3_aa: CASSVGSSGYSYNEQFF; j_call: TRBJ2-1; v_call: TRBV9
cdr3_aa: CASSLPGDQETQYF; j_call: TRBJ2-5; v_call: TRBV28
cdr3_aa: CASSLTGGTEAFF; j_call: TRBJ1-1; v_call: TRBV11-1
cdr3_aa: CASSPQGAYTEAFF; j_call: TRBJ1-1; v_call: TRBV27
cdr3_aa: CASSSERGGRAYEQYF; j_call: TRBJ2-7; v_call: TRBV28
cdr3_aa: CASSQGTGRQTNEKLFF; j_call: TRBJ1-4; v_call: TRBV5-1
cdr3_aa: CASRLDRLNTEAFF; j_call: TRBJ1-1; v_call: TRBV28
cdr3_aa: CASSDRQGGHEQYF; j_call: TRBJ2-7; v_call: TRBV7-6
cdr3_aa: CASTERGAQETQYF; j_call: TRBJ2-5; v_call: TRBV2
cdr3_aa: CASSYSRQGNEQFF; j_call: TRBJ2-1; v_call: TRBV6-5
cdr3_aa: CASSLDGGPGSEQYF; j_call: TRBJ2-7; v_call: TRBV5-1
cdr3_aa: CASSEGQTLNYGYTF; j_call: TRBJ1-2; v_call: TRBV18
cdr3_aa: CSVEDSTRTSGYTGELFF; j_call: TRBJ2-2; v_call: TRBV29-1
cdr3_aa: CASRGQGVSVQYF; j_call: TRBJ2-7; v_call: TRBV28
cdr3_aa: CASSEAAGPAGTQYF; j_call: TRBJ2-5; v_call: TRBV6-1
cdr3_aa: CASSPEASGRYTDTQYF; j_call: TRBJ2-3; v_call: TRBV2
cdr3_aa: CAWRVWAGARGYTF; j_call: TRBJ1-2; v_call: TRBV30
cdr3_aa: CASRAGTGDEAFF; j_call: TRBJ1-1; v_call: TRBV5-1
cdr3_aa: CASSFRQGDTGELFF; j_call: TRBJ2-2; v_call: TRBV5-4
cdr3_aa: CASSLRQHYGYTF; j_call: TRBJ1-2; v_call: TRBV28
cdr3_aa: CASSVVGGQKQFF; j_call: TRBJ2-1; v_call: TRBV9
cdr3_aa: CASSLSPLTGMDEKLFF; j_call: TRBJ1-4; v_call: TRBV5-6
cdr3_aa: CASSPAGTGLYEQYF; j_call: TRBJ2-7; v_call: TRBV4-1
cdr3_aa: CASSLGPTPQETQYF; j_call: TRBJ2-5; v_call: TRBV7-9
cdr3_aa: CASAFGGGGQPQHF; j_call: TRBJ1-5; v_call: TRBV27
cdr3_aa: CASSLAGGSGNQPQHF; j_call: TRBJ1-5; v_call: TRBV7-6
cdr3_aa: CASSQAGREGDTEAFF; j_call: TRBJ1-1; v_call: TRBV4-3
cdr3_aa: CASTFRDRGGNEQFF; j_call: TRBJ2-1; v_call: TRBV19
cdr3_aa: CASSLRSNTEAFF; j_call: TRBJ1-1; v_call: TRBV7-9
cdr3_aa: CASRAGPAGTGELFF; j_call: TRBJ2-2; v_call: TRBV5-4
cdr3_aa: CAWSVREETQYF; j_call: TRBJ2-5; v_call: TRBV30
cdr3_aa: CASSTHSGQGADEQFF; j_call: TRBJ2-1; v_call: TRBV28
cdr3_aa: CASSFSSATNEKLFF; j_call: TRBJ1-4; v_call: TRBV19
cdr3_aa: CASSRTATEAFF; j_call: TRBJ1-1; v_call: TRBV5-4
cdr3_aa: CASSLVGTSGSADTQYF; j_call: TRBJ2-3; v_call: TRBV7-2
cdr3_aa: CASSLVPGQGFKGYTF; j_call: TRBJ1-2; v_call: TRBV5-6